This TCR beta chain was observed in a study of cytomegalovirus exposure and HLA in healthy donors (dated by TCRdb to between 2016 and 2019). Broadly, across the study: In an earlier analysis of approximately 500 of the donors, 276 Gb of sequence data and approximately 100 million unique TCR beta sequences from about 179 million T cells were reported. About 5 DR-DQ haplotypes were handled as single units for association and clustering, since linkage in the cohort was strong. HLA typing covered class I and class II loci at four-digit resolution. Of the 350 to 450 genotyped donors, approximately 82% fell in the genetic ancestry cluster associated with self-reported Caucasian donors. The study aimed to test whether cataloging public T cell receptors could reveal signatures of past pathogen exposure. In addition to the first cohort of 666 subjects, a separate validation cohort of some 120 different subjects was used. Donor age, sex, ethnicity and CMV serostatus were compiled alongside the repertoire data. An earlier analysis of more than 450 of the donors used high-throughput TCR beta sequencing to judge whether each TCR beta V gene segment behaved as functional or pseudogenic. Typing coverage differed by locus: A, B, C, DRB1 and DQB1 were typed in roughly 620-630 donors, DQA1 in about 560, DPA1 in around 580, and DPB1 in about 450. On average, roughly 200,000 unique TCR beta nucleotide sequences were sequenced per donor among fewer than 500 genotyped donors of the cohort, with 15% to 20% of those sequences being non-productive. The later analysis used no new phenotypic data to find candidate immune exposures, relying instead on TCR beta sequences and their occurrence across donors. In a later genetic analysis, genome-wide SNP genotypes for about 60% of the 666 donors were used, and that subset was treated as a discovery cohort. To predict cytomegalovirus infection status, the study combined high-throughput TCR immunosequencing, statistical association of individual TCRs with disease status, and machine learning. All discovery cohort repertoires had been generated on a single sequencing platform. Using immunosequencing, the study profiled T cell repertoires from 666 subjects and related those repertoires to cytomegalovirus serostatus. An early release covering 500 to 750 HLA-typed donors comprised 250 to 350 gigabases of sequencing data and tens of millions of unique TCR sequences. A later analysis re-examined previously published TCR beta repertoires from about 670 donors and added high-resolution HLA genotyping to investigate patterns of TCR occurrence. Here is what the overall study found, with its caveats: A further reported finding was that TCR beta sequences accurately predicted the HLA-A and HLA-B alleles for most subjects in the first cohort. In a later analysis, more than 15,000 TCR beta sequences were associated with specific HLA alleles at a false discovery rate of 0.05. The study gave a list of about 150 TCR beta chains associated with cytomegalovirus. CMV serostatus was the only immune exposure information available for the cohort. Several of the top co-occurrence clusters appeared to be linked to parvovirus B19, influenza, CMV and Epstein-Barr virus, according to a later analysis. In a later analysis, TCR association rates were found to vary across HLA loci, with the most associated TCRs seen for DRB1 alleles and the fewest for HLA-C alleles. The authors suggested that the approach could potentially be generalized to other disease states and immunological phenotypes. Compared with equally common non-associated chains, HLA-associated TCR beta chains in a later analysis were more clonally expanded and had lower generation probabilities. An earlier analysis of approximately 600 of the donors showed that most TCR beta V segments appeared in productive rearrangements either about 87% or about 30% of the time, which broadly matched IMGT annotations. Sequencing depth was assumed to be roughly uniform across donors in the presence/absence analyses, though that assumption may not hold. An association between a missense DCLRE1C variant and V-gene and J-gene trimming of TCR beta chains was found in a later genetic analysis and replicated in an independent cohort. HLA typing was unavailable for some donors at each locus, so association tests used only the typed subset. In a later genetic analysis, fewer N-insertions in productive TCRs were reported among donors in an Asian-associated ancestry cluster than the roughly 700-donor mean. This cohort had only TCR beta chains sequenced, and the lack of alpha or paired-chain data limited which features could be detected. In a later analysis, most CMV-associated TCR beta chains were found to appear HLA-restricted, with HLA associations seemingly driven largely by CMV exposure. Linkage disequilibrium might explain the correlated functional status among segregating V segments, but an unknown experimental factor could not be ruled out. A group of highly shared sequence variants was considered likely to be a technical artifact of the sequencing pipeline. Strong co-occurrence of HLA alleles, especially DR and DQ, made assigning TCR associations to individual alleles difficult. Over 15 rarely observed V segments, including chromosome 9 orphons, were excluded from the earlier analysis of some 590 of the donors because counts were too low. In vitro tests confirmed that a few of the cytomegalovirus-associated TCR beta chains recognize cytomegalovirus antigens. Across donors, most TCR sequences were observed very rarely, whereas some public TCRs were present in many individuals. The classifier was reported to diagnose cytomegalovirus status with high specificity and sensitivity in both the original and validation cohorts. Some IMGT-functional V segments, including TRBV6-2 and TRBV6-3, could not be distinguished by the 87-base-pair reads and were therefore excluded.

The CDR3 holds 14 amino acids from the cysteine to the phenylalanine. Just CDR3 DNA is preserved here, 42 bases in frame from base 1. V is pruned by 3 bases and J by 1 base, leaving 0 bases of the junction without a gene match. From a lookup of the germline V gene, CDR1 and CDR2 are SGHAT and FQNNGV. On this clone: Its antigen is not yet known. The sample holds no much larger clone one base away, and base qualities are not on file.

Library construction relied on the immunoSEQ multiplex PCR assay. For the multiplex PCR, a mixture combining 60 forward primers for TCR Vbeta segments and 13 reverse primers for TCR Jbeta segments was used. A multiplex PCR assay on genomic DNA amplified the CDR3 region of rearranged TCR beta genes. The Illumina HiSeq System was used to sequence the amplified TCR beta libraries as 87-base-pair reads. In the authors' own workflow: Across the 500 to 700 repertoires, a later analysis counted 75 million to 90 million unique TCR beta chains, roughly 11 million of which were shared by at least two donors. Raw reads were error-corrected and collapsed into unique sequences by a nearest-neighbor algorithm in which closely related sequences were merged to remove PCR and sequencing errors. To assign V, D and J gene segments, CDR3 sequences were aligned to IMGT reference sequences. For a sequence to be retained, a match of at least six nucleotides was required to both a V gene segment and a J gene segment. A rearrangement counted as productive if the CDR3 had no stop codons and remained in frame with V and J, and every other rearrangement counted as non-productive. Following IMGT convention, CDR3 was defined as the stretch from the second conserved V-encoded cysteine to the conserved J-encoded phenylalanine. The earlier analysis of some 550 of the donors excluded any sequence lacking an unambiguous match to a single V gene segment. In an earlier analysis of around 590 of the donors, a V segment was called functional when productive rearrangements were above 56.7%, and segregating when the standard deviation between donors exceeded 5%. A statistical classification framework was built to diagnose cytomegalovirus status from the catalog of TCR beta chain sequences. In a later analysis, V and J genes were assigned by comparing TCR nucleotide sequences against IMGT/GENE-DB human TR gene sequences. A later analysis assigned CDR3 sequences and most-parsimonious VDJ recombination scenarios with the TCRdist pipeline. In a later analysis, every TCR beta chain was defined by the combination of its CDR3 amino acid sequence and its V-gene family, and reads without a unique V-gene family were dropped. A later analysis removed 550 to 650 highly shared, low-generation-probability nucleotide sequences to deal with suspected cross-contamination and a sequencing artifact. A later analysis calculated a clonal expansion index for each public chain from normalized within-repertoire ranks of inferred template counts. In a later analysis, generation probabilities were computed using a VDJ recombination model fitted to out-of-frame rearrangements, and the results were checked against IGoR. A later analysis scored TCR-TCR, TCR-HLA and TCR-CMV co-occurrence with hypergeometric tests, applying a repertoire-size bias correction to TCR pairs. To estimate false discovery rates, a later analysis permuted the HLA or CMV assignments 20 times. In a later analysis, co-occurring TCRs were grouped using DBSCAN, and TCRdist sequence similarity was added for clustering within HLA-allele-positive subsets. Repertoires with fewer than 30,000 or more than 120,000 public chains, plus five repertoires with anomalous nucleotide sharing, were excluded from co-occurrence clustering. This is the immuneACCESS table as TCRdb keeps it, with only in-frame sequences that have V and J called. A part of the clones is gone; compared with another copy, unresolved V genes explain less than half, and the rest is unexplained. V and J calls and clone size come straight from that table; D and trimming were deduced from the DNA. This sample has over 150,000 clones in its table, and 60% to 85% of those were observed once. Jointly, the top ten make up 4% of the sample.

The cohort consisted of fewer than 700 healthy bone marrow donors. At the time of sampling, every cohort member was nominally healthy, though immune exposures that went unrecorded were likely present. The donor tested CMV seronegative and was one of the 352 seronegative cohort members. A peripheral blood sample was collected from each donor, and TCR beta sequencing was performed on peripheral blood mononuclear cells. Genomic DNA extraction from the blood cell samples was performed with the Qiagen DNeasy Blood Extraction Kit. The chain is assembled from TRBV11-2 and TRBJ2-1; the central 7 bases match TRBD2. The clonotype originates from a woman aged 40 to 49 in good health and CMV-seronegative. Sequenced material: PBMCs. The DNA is TGTGCCAGCAGCTTGGGGGGGTCCTACAATGAGCAGTTCTTC. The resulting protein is CASSLGGSYNEQFF.